This TCR beta chain was profiled in a study of cytomegalovirus exposure and HLA in healthy donors. CDR3 length equals 15 residues. The V and J ends lost 4 bases and 4 bases, in that order; junction bases with no gene match: 8. Germline CDR1 and CDR2: SGHRS and YFSETQ. It was with 60 Vbeta and 13 Jbeta primers that the PCR ran. Sequenced by immunoSEQ multiplex PCR; TCRdb stores in-frame clones only, minus some. The sample holds some 210,000 clones, about 89% seen once. The V call is TRBV5-1, the J call TRBJ2-1; 7 nucleotides agree with TRBD1. The receptor's source is a man aged 30 to 39 in good health and CMV-seronegative. Sequencing was performed on PBMCs. The CDR3 loop reads CASSAPGQHYNEQFF. The CDR3 DNA reads as TGCGCCAGCAGCGCTCCGGGACAGCATTACAATGAGCAGTTCTTC.